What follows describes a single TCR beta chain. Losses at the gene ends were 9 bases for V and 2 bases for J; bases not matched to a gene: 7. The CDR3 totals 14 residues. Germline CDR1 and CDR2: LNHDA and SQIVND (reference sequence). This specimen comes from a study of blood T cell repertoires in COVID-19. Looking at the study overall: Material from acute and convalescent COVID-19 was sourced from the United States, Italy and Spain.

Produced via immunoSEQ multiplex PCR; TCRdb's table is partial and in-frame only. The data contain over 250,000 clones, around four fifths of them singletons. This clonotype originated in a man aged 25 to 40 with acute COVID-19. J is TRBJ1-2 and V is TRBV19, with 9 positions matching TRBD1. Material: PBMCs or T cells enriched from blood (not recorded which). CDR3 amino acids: CASIGTGKNYGYTF. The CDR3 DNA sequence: TGTGCCAGCATCGGGACAGGGAAAAACTATGGCTACACCTTC. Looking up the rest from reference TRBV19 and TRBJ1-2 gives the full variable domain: DGGITQSPKYLFRKEGQNVTLSCEQNLNHDAMYWYRQDPGQGLRLIYYSQIVNDFQKGDIAEGYSVSREKKESFPLTVTSAQKNPTAFYLCASIGTGKNYGYTFGSGTRLTVV.